Presented here are 27 T cell receptor beta chains from one specimen sequenced in a study of T-cell memory formation after mild COVID-19. TCRdb processed the 5' RACE reads anew with MiXCR; each CDR3 protein has one entry. In the table there are 270,000 or so distinct CDR3 sequences, over 15% of which are singletons. Sequencing was performed on PBMCs or a T cell subset sorted from them (not recorded which). The receptors here all came from a man aged 18-30 years who had mild COVID-19 (a few samples of this study predate the infection). Cell type and time point are not known.

The chain joins TRBV20-1 to TRBJ1-2; D call uncertain. The V gene's germline CDR1 is DFQATT and CDR2 SNEGSKA (reference sequence). The CDR3 is 11 residues long. V was pared by 1 base and J by 8 bases, with 8 bases between. The CDR3, as DNA: TGCAGTGCTAGAGGTTACGGGGGCTACACCTTC. The encoded protein is CSARGYGGYTF.

This chain joins TRBV7-6 and TRBJ1-1; the match to TRBD1 covers 10 bases. V gave up 3 bases and J gave up 0 bases; unmatched junction bases: 1. Germline lookup yields CDR1 SGHVS and CDR2 FNYEAQ. There are 15 residues in the CDR3. As DNA, the CDR3 is TGTGCCAGCAGCTTCGGGACAGGGGTGAACACTGAAGCTTTCTTT. As protein: CASSFGTGVNTEAFF.

This chain connects TRBV29-1 to TRBJ2-1; D may be TRBD2 (6 bases). The V end was cut by 3 bases, the J end by 10 bases, with 16 bases between. Germline values: CDR1 SQVTM, CDR2 ANQGSEA. CDR3 length: 13 residues. CDR3 in amino acids: CSVERLGMGEQFF. DNA of the CDR3: TGCAGCGTTGAGCGACTAGGAATGGGCGAGCAGTTCTTC.

The V gene is TRBV7-2, the J gene TRBJ1-6, with D possibly being TRBD1 (6 bases). CDR3 length: 17 residues. The V end lost 5 bases, the J end lost 7 bases, and 21 bases lay between the germline ends. The V gene's germline CDR1 is SGHTA and CDR2 FQGNSA. The CDR3 reads CASSQRGGGWGNSPLHF. The CDR3 coding sequence is TGTGCCAGCAGCCAACGAGGGGGGGGCTGGGGAAATTCACCCCTCCACTTT.

The gene calls are TRBV2 and TRBJ2-7, with 7 nucleotides matching TRBD1. The V gene end was trimmed by 6 bases and the J gene end by 1 base; junction bases not matched to a gene: 6. Germline CDR1 reads SNHLY; CDR2 reads FYNNEI. The CDR3 consists of 14 residues. For the CDR3, the DNA is TGTGCCAGCAGATTTCCAGGGGGATCCTACGAGCAGTACGTC. Protein: CASRFPGGSYEQYV.

The table lists this clonotype with a few counts. V gene TRBV7-2 combines with J gene TRBJ1-1; 10 bases align to TRBD1. The trim removed 3 bases at V and 3 bases at J, leaving 7 bases unmatched. Germline CDR1 and CDR2: SGHTA and FQGNSA. The CDR3 runs 16 residues. In DNA form, the CDR3 reads TGTGCCAGCAGCTTCGGTTCCGGGACAGGGGACACTGAAGCTTTCTTT. It specifies CASSFGSGTGDTEAFF.

The gene calls are TRBV12-3 or TRBV12-4 and TRBJ2-7; possibly TRBD2 for D (5 bases). The CDR3 is 14 residues long. Deletions cut 2 bases from V and 9 bases from J, with 17 bases between. The CDR3 is CASSLRTGAFWQYF. CDR3 in DNA: TGTGCCAGCAGTTTAAGGACTGGAGCTTTCTGGCAGTACTTC.

The sample holds a few counts of this clonotype. The gene calls are TRBV6-2 or TRBV6-3 and TRBJ2-5; either TRBD1 or TRBD2 may fit D (5 bases each). The germline V gene has CDR1 MNHEY and CDR2 SVGEGT. CDR3 length equals 12 residues. V gave up 10 bases and J gave up 6 bases, with 15 bases separating them. CDR3 DNA sequence: TGTGCCACGAGGGGAGCCGCGAAGACCCAGTACTTC. It yields the protein CATRGAAKTQYF.

This clonotype was counted only a few times. J is TRBJ1-6 and V is TRBV7-2; D is uncertain. The CDR3 runs to 15 residues. The germline V and J ends were trimmed by 1 base and 7 bases, with 11 bases remaining between them. The germline CDR1 and CDR2 sequences are SGHTA and FQGNSA. The CDR3: CASSLGARTNSPLHF. Written as DNA, the CDR3 is TGTGCCAGCAGCTTAGGCGCCAGGACGAATTCACCCCTCCACTTT.

This clonotype was seen a handful of times. This rearrangement joins TRBV5-1 to TRBJ1-6; D gene uncertain. Trimming cost V 7 bases and J 3 bases, with 14 bases left between them. This CDR3 comprises 15 residues. The germline gives CDR1 SGHRS, CDR2 YFSETQ. In nucleotides, the CDR3 is TGCGCCAGCCGCGCTTTCAGAGGCTATAATTCACCCCTCCACTTT. Translated: CASRAFRGYNSPLHF.

V gene TRBV9 combines with J gene TRBJ1-1; TRBD1 agrees at 9 bases. After removal of 4 bases from V and 3 bases from J, the junction contained 7 bases not matched to a gene. This CDR3 is built from 15 residues. Germline assignment: CDR1 SGDLS and CDR2 YYNGEE. The CDR3 DNA sequence: TGTGCCAGCAGCCCTCGACAGGGGGTGGACACTGAAGCTTTCTTT. Translation gives CASSPRQGVDTEAFF.

This clonotype was detected ten times or more. The chain joins TRBV4-1 to TRBJ2-7; no reliable D call. V gave up 1 base and J gave up 0 bases, with 13 bases separating them. The CDR3 is made up of 16 amino acids. Germline loops: CDR1 MGHRA, CDR2 YSYEKL. Here the CDR3 DNA reads TGCGCCAGCAGCCAAGTCCTCGGGCGGAGCTCCTACGAGCAGTACTTC. It translates to CASSQVLGRSSYEQYF.

The chain joins TRBV9 to TRBJ2-7; D call uncertain. CDR3 size: 14 residues. V lost 0 bases and J 6 bases, leaving 13 bases between the germline ends. Germline V gene sequence: CDR1 SGDLS, CDR2 YYNGEE. CDR3 sequence: CASSVDSLRAEQYF. In DNA, the CDR3 is TGTGCCAGCAGCGTAGATAGCCTGCGCGCCGAGCAGTACTTC. Full variable domain (missing parts from reference TRBV9 and TRBJ2-7): DSGVTQTPKHLITATGQRVTLRCSPRSGDLSVYWYQQSLDQGLQFLIQYYNGEERAKGNILERFSAQQFPDLHSELNLSSLELGDSALYFCASSVDSLRAEQYFGPGTRLTVT.

This clonotype was counted a few times. The chain carries TRBV7-2 and TRBJ1-3, with 7 bases identical to TRBD1. Germline CDR1 reads SGHTA; CDR2 reads FQGNSA. V dropped 3 bases and J dropped 1; count of bases not matched to a gene: 6. CDR3 length equals 16 residues. The CDR3 sequence: CASSFTGVVSGNTIYF. In nucleotides, the CDR3 is TGTGCCAGCAGCTTTACAGGGGTCGTGTCTGGAAACACCATATATTTT.

This clonotype was detected only a few times. CDR3 sequence (DNA): TGTGCCAGCAGCGTATCAGGGGACTATGGCTACACCTTC. Its protein is CASSVSGDYGYTF. The rearrangement joins TRBV9 to TRBJ1-2, with D possibly being TRBD1 (6 bases). Germline-derived CDR1 and CDR2 are SGDLS and YYNGEE. This CDR3 region has 13 residues. V was trimmed by 1 base and J by 3 bases, leaving 7 bases between them.

This clonotype has more than one count but fewer than ten. The chain has TRBV2 and TRBJ2-5; D is tentatively TRBD1 or TRBD2 (8 bases each). CDR3 length: 15 amino acids. The ends were cut back, 8 bases at V and 3 bases at J, with 19 bases in the middle. Germline assignment: CDR1 SNHLY and CDR2 FYNNEI. The DNA of the CDR3 is TGTGCCAGCGGACAGGGCCAGACTAGCGAAGAGACCCAGTACTTC. It is translated as CASGQGQTSEETQYF.

This clonotype has more than one count but fewer than ten. J is TRBJ2-1 and V is TRBV2; 11 positions match TRBD2. Losses at the gene ends were 8 bases for V and 9 bases for J; bases not matched to a gene: 15. The CDR3 spans 16 residues. CDR1 and CDR2 (germline): SNHLY, FYNNEI. CDR3 coding DNA: TGTGCCAGCCAAGGGCTAGCGGGGGGCCGAGGCAGTGAGCAGTTCTTC. Translating gives CASQGLAGGRGSEQFF.

This clonotype has just a few counts. The CDR3 nucleotides read TGTGCCAGCAAGGGGGGGAACACAGATACGCAGTATTTT. Translating gives CASKGGNTDTQYF. V is TRBV2 and J is TRBJ2-3, with TRBD2 as a possible D gene (7 bases). Trimming shortened V by 7 bases and J by 2 bases, and 10 bases separated the two germline ends. Per the germline V gene, CDR1 is SNHLY and CDR2 is FYNNEI. The CDR3 has 13 residues. Supplemented by reference TRBV2 and TRBJ2-3, the full variable domain reads EPEVTQTPSHQVTQMGQEVILRCVPISNHLYFYWYRQILGQKVEFLVSFYNNEISEKSEIFDDQFSVERPDGSNFTLKIRSTKLEDSAMYFCASKGGNTDTQYFGPGTRLTVL.

This clonotype was picked up a small number of times. CDR3 bases: TGTGCCAGCAGTTTGTCGCCGGGGACAATCTACGAGCAGTACTTC. It is translated as CASSLSPGTIYEQYF. This chain links TRBV12-3 or TRBV12-4 with TRBJ2-7, with a tentative D call TRBD1 (6 bases). The CDR3 is 15 residues long. With 3 bases removed from V and 3 bases from J, the gap between germline ends came to 15 bases.

This rearrangement joins TRBV20-1 to TRBJ2-1; D is unclear. This CDR3 region has 11 residues. Germline V gene data show CDR1 as DFQATT and CDR2 as SNEGSKA (reference sequence). CDR3 loop: CRLSRANEQFF. CDR3 bases: TGCAGGCTTTCAAGGGCAAATGAGCAGTTCTTC.

This clonotype has only a few counts. This CDR3 is CASSFNDRSNEQFF. The CDR3 region has the DNA TGTGCCAGCAGCTTTAATGACAGAAGCAATGAGCAGTTCTTC. The chain carries TRBV7-6 and TRBJ2-1, with D tentatively TRBD1 (5 bases). V was cut by 3 bases and J by 6 bases, with 12 bases left in between. Germline V gene lookup returns CDR1 SGHVS and CDR2 FNYEAQ. This CDR3 is built from 14 residues.

The V call is TRBV6-5, the J call TRBJ2-1, with D possibly being TRBD1 (5 bases). Trimming took 6 bases from V and 8 from J, leaving 17 bases between them. CDR3 size: 14 residues. Germline V gives CDR1 MNHEY, CDR2 SVGAGI. The CDR3 region is CASRNRWTFDEQFF. In DNA form, the CDR3 reads TGTGCCAGCAGAAACAGGTGGACATTCGATGAGCAGTTCTTC.

This clonotype turned up a few times. J is TRBJ2-7 and V is TRBV20-1; TRBD2 might be the D (5 bases). CDR3 length: 12 amino acids. V shed 1 base and J shed 3 bases, with 7 bases lying between them. Germline V gene lookup returns CDR1 DFQATT and CDR2 SNEGSKA (reference sequence). The CDR3 DNA follows: TGCAGTGCTAGAGTCGGGGTCTACGAGCAGTACTTC. The encoded protein is CSARVGVYEQYF.

The chain uses TRBV12-3 or TRBV12-4 and TRBJ1-2; no reliable D call. The CDR3 sequence is 13 residues long. V shed 7 bases and J shed 1 base, with 10 bases lying between them. CDR3 loop: CASNDLNNYGYTF. The CDR3 DNA follows: TGTGCCAGCAACGACCTTAATAACTATGGCTACACCTTC.

This chain uses TRBV7-2 with TRBJ2-2; possible D gene TRBD2, 6 bases. Germline CDR1 SGHTA, CDR2 FQGNSA. V was trimmed by 5 bases and J by 0 bases, leaving 10 bases between them. This CDR3 is built from 15 residues. The CDR3 nucleotides read TGTGCCAGCAGCACCGGACTAACGAACACCGGGGAGCTGTTTTTT. It translates to CASSTGLTNTGELFF. The whole variable domain, filled in from reference TRBV7-2 and TRBJ2-2, reads GAGVSQSPSNKVTEKGKDVELRCDPISGHTALYWYRQSLGQGLEFLIYFQGNSAPDKSGLPSDRFSAERTGGSVSTLTIQRTQQEDSAVYLCASSTGLTNTGELFFGEGSRLTVL.

This rearrangement joins TRBV29-1 to TRBJ1-1; D gene uncertain. CDR1 SQVTM and CDR2 ANQGSEA come from the germline V gene. The CDR3 spans 11 residues. The CDR3 is CRVAGNTEAFF. The CDR3 DNA reads as TGCAGAGTAGCAGGGAACACTGAAGCTTTCTTT.

CDR3 coding DNA: TGTGCCATCAGTGAGGAACGTCATTACGAGCAGTACGTC. Its protein product is CAISEERHYEQYV. The gene calls are TRBV10-3 and TRBJ2-7; D not resolved. Germline CDR1 and CDR2: ENHRY and SYGVKD. The CDR3 has 13 residues. The V and J ends lost 2 bases and 4 bases respectively, with 9 bases between them.